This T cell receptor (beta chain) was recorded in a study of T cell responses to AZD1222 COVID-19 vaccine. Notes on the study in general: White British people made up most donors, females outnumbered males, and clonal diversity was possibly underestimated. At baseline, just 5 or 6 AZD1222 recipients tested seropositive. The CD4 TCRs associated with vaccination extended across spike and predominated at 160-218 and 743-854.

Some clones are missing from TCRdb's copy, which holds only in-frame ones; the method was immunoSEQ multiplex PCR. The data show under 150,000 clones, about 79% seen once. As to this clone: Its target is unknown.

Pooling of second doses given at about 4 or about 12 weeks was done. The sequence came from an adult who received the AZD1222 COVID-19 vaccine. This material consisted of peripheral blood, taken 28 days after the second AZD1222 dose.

The CDR3 DNA is TGTGCCAGCACCAATCCGGGCCGGAGTTTTATGAACACTGAAGCTTTCTTT. Its protein product is CASTNPGRSFMNTEAFF. V usage is TRBV28 and J usage is TRBJ1-1; D is unclear. CDR3 size: 17 residues. The V end was cut by 7 bases, the J end by 0 bases, with 21 bases between. Germline-derived CDR1 and CDR2 are MDHEN and SYDVKM.